This T cell receptor (beta chain) was obtained from a study of siplizumab effects on memory and regulatory T cells. General study findings and limits: Siplizumab caused a significant drop in alloreactive sequences traceable to unstimulated CD4+ memory cells. Alloreactive CD4+ clones that could be mapped were on average approximately 69% Treg-derived with siplizumab, against about 30% in controls. Naive T cells appeared more diverse than memory cells and seemed to be major alloresponse contributors. Of the proliferating CD4+ or CD8+ clones, roughly 80-96% lacked a naive or memory phenotype that could be assigned.

This clone was recorded a few times. Its antigen remains unknown. Generated by immunoSEQ multiplex PCR, the TCRdb table keeps only in-frame clones and is missing some. The profile shows some 65,000 clones, about 87% of them singletons. The CDR3 length is 24 residues. Specimen: Tregs sorted from blood. This TCR was sampled from a human donor in good health. The chain is built from TRBV21-1 and TRBJ2-1; whether TRBD1, the table's D call, matches the DNA was not checked. TRBV21-1 is annotated as a pseudogene. The CDR3 reads CASSKGPDRGSCKASASSYNEQFF. CDR3 coding DNA: TGTGCCAGCAGCAAAGGCCCGGACAGGGGGAGTTGTAAGGCTAGCGCGAGCTCCTACAATGAGCAGTTCTTC.